This T cell receptor (beta chain) was sequenced in a study of T-cell reconstitution after alpha-beta-depleted transplantation in children. Study-level results: In patients about two months after transplant, alpha-beta T cells reportedly arose from several hundred expanded graft clones.

This clonotype was observed a few times. What it binds is not known. Germline V gene data show CDR1 as SNHLY and CDR2 as FYNNEI. This CDR3 comprises 15 residues. Trimming left V 4 bases short and J 4 bases short, with 11 bases between. Preparation of the TCRbeta library was carried out with unique molecular identifiers. From the PCR reads, TCRdb called clonotypes with MiXCR, one entry per CDR3 protein. The sample consists of about 980,000 distinct CDR3 sequences, roughly 29% of them appearing once. Here the sequenced sample was PBMCs, mostly from graft donor cells, taken 360 days after TCRalphabeta/CD19-depleted stem cell transplant. This TCR came from a boy under two years old who had a stem cell transplant for SCID, so the T cells may come from the graft donor. The V gene is TRBV2, the J gene TRBJ2-6; possible D gene TRBD1, 6 bases. CDR3 bases: TGTGCCAGCAGTGGAGGGGGTACAGGGGCCAACGTCCTGACTTTC. It translates to CASSGGGTGANVLTF.